Listed below are T cell receptor beta chains from one sample, sequenced in a study of cytomegalovirus exposure and HLA in healthy donors. Here immunoSEQ multiplex PCR was the method, and the copy in TCRdb shows in-frame clones only, minus some. The sample lists roughly 150,000 clones, approximately 86% occurring once. Material for sequencing was PBMCs. These receptors all come from a man aged 25 to 45 in good health and CMV-seropositive. Both conserved end residues are part of each CDR3. A D gene is named only where the DNA matches it firmly. Only part of the rows carry a size: once, few, many, or a class if the clone is expanded.

clone_size	d_call	j_call	v_call	cdr3_nt	cdr3_aa
-	TRBD2	TRBJ2-7	TRBV9	TGTGCCAGCAGCGTAGCCCCGGGGGTAGCGGGTTCTTCCTACGAGCAGTACTTC	CASSVAPGVAGSSYEQYF
-	TRBD1	TRBJ2-7	TRBV7-9	TGTGCCAGCAGCACAACAGGGGTGAACTACGAGCAGTACTTC	CASSTTGVNYEQYF
-	-	TRBJ2-5	TRBV5-6	TGTGCCAGCAGCCCGGACCAAGAGACCCAGTACTTC	CASSPDQETQYF
few	-	TRBJ1-6	TRBV25-1	TGTGCCAGCAGTGAGAGGGTAGGCACGGGGTCACCCCTCCACTTT	CASSERVGTGSPLHF
-	TRBD1	TRBJ2-3	TRBV2	TGTGCCAGCAGCCCACAGGGGGCGGCTAGCACAGATACGCAGTATTTT	CASSPQGAASTDTQYF
-	-	TRBJ2-5	TRBV7-9	TGTGCCAGCAGCCCAAGCCACGGGGAGTTCGGGGAGACCCAGTACTTC	CASSPSHGEFGETQYF
-	-	TRBJ2-7	TRBV5-5	TGTGCCAGCAGCTTGGGGCTTGACAGGTCTTCCTACGAGCAGTACTTC	CASSLGLDRSSYEQYF
few	-	TRBJ2-3	TRBV2	TGTGCCACACCTTATCTGGCGGGCACAGATACGCAGTATTTT	CATPYLAGTDTQYF
-	-	TRBJ2-7	TRBV5-4	TGTGCCAGCAGCTGGGGAGGAGGGACCAGCTCCTACGAGCAGTACTTC	CASSWGGGTSSYEQYF
-	TRBD1	TRBJ1-1	TRBV11-2	TGTGCCAGCAGCAGACAGGGGGACACTGAAGCTTTCTTT	CASSRQGDTEAFF
many	-	TRBJ1-1	TRBV6-1	TGTGCCAGCAGTTTTTCCGACGAGGCGAACACTGAAGCTTTCTTT	CASSFSDEANTEAFF
-	TRBD1	TRBJ1-1	TRBV6-1	TGTGCCAGCAACTCCGACAGGGGTCTGAACACTGAAGCTTTCTTT	CASNSDRGLNTEAFF
few	-	TRBJ1-2	TRBV15	TGTGCCGCGGGAGCTTCTAACTATGGCTACACCTTC	CAAGASNYGYTF
-	TRBD1	TRBJ2-7	TRBV9	TGTGCCAGCAGCATGGGACAGGGGGGCTACGAGCAGTACTTC	CASSMGQGGYEQYF
-	-	TRBJ2-5	TRBV10-1	TGCGCCAGCAGTGCTAACCAAGAGACCCAGTACTTC	CASSANQETQYF
once	-	TRBJ2-1	TRBV7-2	TGTGCCAGCAGCCCCTCGGGGGTCAGCGCTCTTGAGCAGTTCTTC	CASSPSGVSALEQFF
once	TRBD2	TRBJ2-5	TRBV7-8	TGTGCCAGCAGCGCTAGCCTGGGACTAGCGGGGGTAACCGGAGAGACCCAGTACTTC	CASSASLGLAGVTGETQYF
-	-	TRBJ2-3	TRBV7-6	TGTGCCAGCAGCTTAGCCCCCCCGGGACTCGGCACAGATACGCAGTATTTT	CASSLAPPGLGTDTQYF
-	TRBD1	TRBJ1-2	TRBV10-1	TGCGCCAGCAGTGGACCCGCGGACAGGGTAGTCTATGGCTACACCTTC	CASSGPADRVVYGYTF
-	-	TRBJ1-2	TRBV9	TGTGCCAGCAGCGTAGAGGGGCCGGGCTATGGCTACACCTTC	CASSVEGPGYGYTF
-	-	TRBJ1-4	TRBV5-1	TGCGCCAGCAGCTTGGAGGCAGCGGGAACCAATGAAAAACTGTTTTTT	CASSLEAAGTNEKLFF
-	-	TRBJ2-5	TRBV7-9	TGTGCCAGCAGCTGGACCGAGCCTAAACAGGGATTGGGAGAGACCCAGTACTTC	CASSWTEPKQGLGETQYF
few	TRBD1	TRBJ2-7	TRBV18	TGTGCCAGCTCACCTAGGGGACAGGGTATCTACGAGCAGTACTTC	CASSPRGQGIYEQYF
-	TRBD2	TRBJ2-5	TRBV6-1	TGTGCCAGCAGTTTGGCGGGGGGCCAAGAGACCCAGTACTTC	CASSLAGGQETQYF
-	-	TRBJ1-3	TRBV19	TGTGCCAGTAGTATCACAGGACAAAGCGCCATATATTTT	CASSITGQSAIYF
once	TRBD1	TRBJ1-3	TRBV4-3	TGCGCCAGCAGCCAAGGGACAGGGGTGGGAAACACCATATATTTT	CASSQGTGVGNTIYF
-	TRBD2	TRBJ2-2	TRBV19	TGTGCCAGTAGTATAAGGAAAGCGGGGGCCTACACCGGGGAGCTGTTTTTT	CASSIRKAGAYTGELFF
-	TRBD1	TRBJ2-7	TRBV10-1	TGCGCCAGCAGTGATTGGGACAGGGGGACCTACGAGCAGTACTTC	CASSDWDRGTYEQYF
-	-	TRBJ1-6	TRBV5-5	TGTGCCAGCAGCTTGAGGCTGGCGAGCGGCCGCGGCTCACCCCTCCACTTT	CASSLRLASGRGSPLHF
-	-	TRBJ1-1	TRBV13	TGTGCCAGCAGCTTAGATCTGTCTGAAGCTTTCTTT	CASSLDLSEAFF
-	TRBD1	TRBJ1-3	TRBV6-5	TGTGCCAGCAGTTACAGGGACAGTTTGGGAGACACCATATATTTT	CASSYRDSLGDTIYF
-	TRBD1	TRBJ2-3	TRBV6-5	TGTGCCAGCAGTTACTTCGGGACAGGGGCAGATACGCAGTATTTT	CASSYFGTGADTQYF
-	-	TRBJ2-7	TRBV6-5	TGTGCCAGCAGTCCTCAATGGGCGGACAGCTACGAGCAGTACTTC	CASSPQWADSYEQYF
-	TRBD1	TRBJ2-3	TRBV6-5	TGTGCCAGCAGGCGGACAGGGGTAACGACAGATACGCAGTATTTT	CASRRTGVTTDTQYF
-	-	TRBJ2-3	TRBV7-9	TGTGCCAGCAGCCAGCGAAGCGGCACAGATACGCAGTATTTT	CASSQRSGTDTQYF
-	TRBD1	TRBJ1-2	TRBV7-2	TGTGCCAGCAGCTTAAATAACAGGGGTGGCTACACCTTC	CASSLNNRGGYTF
-	-	TRBJ1-4	TRBV2	TGTGCCAGCAGTGTGGCCAGACTCGAAAAACTGTTTTTT	CASSVARLEKLFF
-	-	TRBJ1-1	TRBV10-2	TGCGCCAGCAGTGAGTCCGGGGGCACTGAAGCTTTCTTT	CASSESGGTEAFF
-	-	TRBJ2-6	TRBV11-2	TGTGCCAGCAGCTCCCGTGGGGGGGCGACTGGGGCCAACGTCCTGACTTTC	CASSSRGGATGANVLTF
-	-	TRBJ1-4	TRBV11-2	TGTGCCAGCAGCTTAGGGCAGGGGAGTGAAAAACTGTTTTTT	CASSLGQGSEKLFF
-	TRBD2	TRBJ2-1	TRBV10-3	TGTGCCATCAGTGGTCTAGCGGGGGGGGATGAGCAGTTCTTC	CAISGLAGGDEQFF
-	-	TRBJ1-5	TRBV7-2	TGTGCCAGCAGCTCGGAGGAGGGATTTCTTAGGAATCAGCCCCAGCATTTT	CASSSEEGFLRNQPQHF
-	-	TRBJ2-3	TRBV4-3	TGCGCCAGCAGCCAAGAATGGCTAGCCGTTGGCACAGATACGCAGTATTTT	CASSQEWLAVGTDTQYF
-	-	TRBJ1-1	TRBV11-2	TGTGCCAGCAGCTTGGTCTCCTACCGGGGGTTGGCTTTCTTT	CASSLVSYRGLAFF
once	-	TRBJ1-1	TRBV5-1	TGCGCCAGCAGCCCCCTCGACACCGTGAACACTGAAGCTTTCTTT	CASSPLDTVNTEAFF
-	TRBD1	TRBJ1-1	TRBV18	TGTGCCAGCTCACCAGTCGGGGGACAGAGCACTGAAGCTTTCTTT	CASSPVGGQSTEAFF
once	TRBD1	TRBJ2-7	TRBV6-1	TGTGCCAGCCTTGAGCCGGGACAGGCCTCCTACGAGCAGTACTTC	CASLEPGQASYEQYF
-	-	TRBJ1-2	TRBV4-3	TGCGCCAGCAGCCAGGATCGTACTTTGACGGGGGTTCAGGGCTACACCTTC	CASSQDRTLTGVQGYTF
-	-	TRBJ1-3	TRBV10-3	TGTGCCATCAGTGAGTCCGGGGGAAGTGGAAACACCATATATTTT	CAISESGGSGNTIYF
once	TRBD1	TRBJ2-2	TRBV27	TGTGCCAGCAGTTTATCCCCCGGGACAGGGGGCAACGGGGAGCTGTTTTTT	CASSLSPGTGGNGELFF
-	TRBD1	TRBJ2-7	TRBV4-1	TGCGCCAGCAGCCAGAGGGGACAGGGGTCCTACGAGCAGTACTTC	CASSQRGQGSYEQYF
-	TRBD2	TRBJ2-1	TRBV19	TGTGCCAGTAGTGCAGGGACTAGCGGGGGGGCGGGTTTGGTCTTC	CASSAGTSGGAGLVF
-	TRBD2	TRBJ2-7	TRBV25-1	TGTGCCAGCAGTGAATATGGGGGACTAGCAGCCGAGCAGTACTTC	CASSEYGGLAAEQYF
-	TRBD1	TRBJ1-2	TRBV5-1	TGCGCCAGCAGCTTGGGGGACAGTGGATTCCAATATGGCTACACCTTC	CASSLGDSGFQYGYTF
-	-	TRBJ1-4	TRBV7-2	TGTGCCAGCAGCTTAGGGCAGGGAGAAAAACTGTTTTTT	CASSLGQGEKLFF